Shown below are 26 T cell receptor beta chains from a single sample sequenced in a study of metastatic and nonmetastatic thyroid tumors. Ahead of thyroid surgery, no patient had received treatment of any kind. With MiXCR, TCRdb reprocessed the PCR reads. The repertoire holds over 25,000 clones, with 11% as singletons. The specimen was blood. These receptors came from a female donor with papillary thyroid cancer or a benign thyroid nodule (not recorded which). Some clones in this sample may be carry-over from other donors' samples.

This clone was recorded at least ten times. The gene calls are TRBV20-1 and TRBJ1-5; D gene uncertain. CDR3 length equals 13 residues. V gave up 4 bases and J gave up 2 bases, with 9 bases separating them. Looked up from germline, CDR1 is DFQATT and CDR2 is SNEGSKA (reference sequence). The CDR3 DNA sequence: TGCAGTGCTAAGGTATCGGGCAATCAGCCCCAGCATTTT. It yields the protein CSAKVSGNQPQHF.

This clone was seen many times. V is TRBV10-1 and J is TRBJ2-5; 9 bases fit TRBD2. Germline loops: CDR1 WNHNN, CDR2 SYGVQD (reference sequence). V was pared by 4 bases and J by 5 bases, with 8 bases of the junction left unmatched. The CDR3 runs 15 residues. CDR3 coding DNA: TGCGCCAGCAGTGGGGGTAGCGGGAGCGCGGAGACCCAGTACTTC. This codes for CASSGGSGSAETQYF.

At least ten counts were recorded for this clone. The chain has TRBV5-1 and TRBJ2-3, with a possible D match to TRBD2 (5 bases). Trimming stripped 4 bases from V and 2 bases from J, with 11 bases between. Germline values: CDR1 SGHRS, CDR2 YFSETQ. The CDR3 is made up of 14 amino acids. The CDR3 protein is CASSLGLPTDTQYF. As DNA, the CDR3 is TGCGCCAGCAGCCTCGGACTCCCCACAGATACGCAGTATTTT.

The V and J genes are TRBV15 and TRBJ2-7; 11 nucleotides line up with TRBD1. V was pared by 0 bases and J by 3 bases, with 7 bases of the junction left unmatched. The germline gives CDR1 LNHNV, CDR2 YYDKDF (reference sequence). This CDR3 is 17 amino acids long. The CDR3 sequence is CATSRDSPGQGVYEQYF. The CDR3 region has the DNA TGTGCCACCAGCAGAGATTCACCGGGACAGGGGGTCTACGAGCAGTACTTC. Full variable domain (rest looked up from reference TRBV15 and TRBJ2-7): DAMVIQNPRYQVTQFGKPVTLSCSQTLNHNVMYWYQQKSSQAPKLLFHYYDKDFNNEADTPDNFQSRRPNTSFCFLDIRSPGLGDTAMYLCATSRDSPGQGVYEQYFGPGTRLTVT.

This clone showed up many times. This rearrangement joins TRBV4-2 to TRBJ1-3, with a tentative D call TRBD1 (5 bases). Trimming left V 4 bases short and J 0 bases short, with 25 bases between. The CDR3 length is 20 residues. The germline CDR1 and CDR2 sequences are LGHNA and YNFKEQ. The CDR3 protein is CASSPRGRTIGADSGNTIYF. The CDR3 region has the DNA TGTGCCAGCAGCCCCCGAGGCAGAACTATAGGGGCAGACTCTGGAAACACCATATATTTT.

This clone was observed many times. The chain uses TRBV4-1 and TRBJ1-5; no reliable D call. From germline, CDR1 is MGHRA and CDR2 YSYEKL. The V end was cut by 0 bases, the J end by 3 bases, with 3 bases between. The CDR3 loop spans 13 amino acids. In nucleotides, the CDR3 is TGCGCCAGCAGCCAAGACGCCAATCAGCCCCAGCATTTT. Encoded protein: CASSQDANQPQHF.

In its sample, this clone was seen a few times. The chain employs TRBV14 and TRBJ2-1; 12 positions agree with TRBD2. J was trimmed by 15 bases and V by 4 bases; bases with no gene match: 10. Germline V CDR1 and CDR2: SGHDN, FVKESK. The CDR3 contains 14 residues. As DNA, the CDR3 is TGTGCCAGCAGCCGAGCAACGACTAGCGGGAGACCGTTCTTC. Its translation is CASSRATTSGRPFF.

In this sample, this clone turned up many times. CDR3 DNA sequence: TGTGCCAGCAGCTTCACGGGACAAATCTCGAACACTGAAGCTTTCTTT. Its translation is CASSFTGQISNTEAFF. J is TRBJ1-1 and V is TRBV7-8, with D perhaps TRBD1 (6 bases). This CDR3 contains 16 residues. Germline V gene lookup returns CDR1 SGHVS and CDR2 FQNEAQ. Trimming shortened V by 3 bases and J by 1 base, and 15 bases separated the two germline ends.

With regard to this clone: Since no conserved phenylalanine or tryptophan closes the CDR3, a read error is the likely cause. The chain carries TRBV5-1 and TRBJ1-1, with TRBD1 matching over 7 bases. With V trimmed by 3 bases and J by 8 bases, 16 bases remained unmatched. Germline lookup yields CDR1 SGHRS and CDR2 YFSETQ. CDR3 length: 16 residues. The CDR3 DNA reads as TGCGCCAGCAGCTCGGAGCCGTCCAGGGGGATGACCGAAGCTTTCTCT. It codes for CASSSEPSRGMTEAFS.

In this sample, this clone turned up many times. The rearrangement uses TRBV19 and TRBJ2-1; D might be TRBD2 (5 bases). The V gene lost 1 base and the J gene lost 9 bases, with 10 bases spanning the gap. This CDR3 is built from 13 residues. The germline CDR1 and CDR2 sequences are LNHDA and SQIVND (reference sequence). CDR3 residues: CASSIVPGTEQFF. CDR3 coding DNA: TGTGCCAGTAGTATAGTACCGGGAACTGAGCAGTTCTTC.

This clone was seen ten or more times. The chain uses TRBV20-1 and TRBJ2-1; 13 nucleotides align to TRBD2. Germline V gene lookup returns CDR1 DFQATT and CDR2 SNEGSKA (reference sequence). The CDR3 totals 14 residues. V lost 6 bases and J lost 7; bases outside the gene matches: 6. The CDR3 loop reads CSAGGTSGKNEQFF. Here the CDR3 DNA reads TGCAGTGCCGGGGGGACTAGCGGGAAGAATGAGCAGTTCTTC.

This clone was recorded a few times. The junction and the germline gene differ at one end; a read error may be behind it. The chain employs TRBV19 and TRBJ2-2; D gene unclear. The CDR3 length is 13 residues. Per the germline V gene, CDR1 is LNHDA and CDR2 is SQIVND (reference sequence). This chain's CDR3 is CTSSPSTAGELFF. CDR3 nucleotide sequence: TGTACCAGTAGCCCATCCACCGCCGGGGAGCTGTTTTTT. Full variable domain (rest looked up from reference TRBV19 and TRBJ2-2): DGGITQSPKYLFRKEGQNVTLSCEQNLNHDAMYWYRQDPGQGLRLIYYSQIVNDFQKGDIAEGYSVSREKKESFPLTVTSAQKNPTAFYLCTSSPSTAGELFFGEGSRLTVL.

A few counts support this clone. V gene TRBV9 combines with J gene TRBJ2-2, with 7 bases matching TRBD2. CDR1 is SGDLS and CDR2 is YYNGEE in the germline V gene. Losses at the gene ends were 3 bases for V and 0 bases for J; bases not matched to a gene: 17. This CDR3 has 20 residues. DNA for the CDR3: TGTGCCAGCAGCGCCCGATCTCACTGGCGGGAGCCTTCGAACACCGGGGAGCTGTTTTTT. The encoded protein is CASSARSHWREPSNTGELFF.

About this clone: The germline gene is not matched at one end of the junction; a read error may be the cause. The V call is TRBV6-2 or TRBV6-3, the J call TRBJ2-3; D may be TRBD2 (6 bases). The length of the CDR3 is 15 residues. Germline V gives CDR1 MNHEY, CDR2 SVGEGT. Here the CDR3 reads CASSYAPAGRVTHYF. The DNA of the CDR3 is TGTGCCAGCAGTTACGCCCCGGCGGGGAGAGTCACGCACTATTTT.

This chain connects TRBV28 to TRBJ2-1, with TRBD2 matching 8 bases. This CDR3 is built from 15 residues. The junction had 11 bases not matched to a gene; V was cut back by 6 bases and J by 7 bases. The germline CDR1 and CDR2 sequences are MDHEN and SYDVKM. CDR3 in amino acids: CASRPLTGGGNEQFF. In nucleotides, the CDR3 is TGTGCCAGCAGGCCCCTGACGGGAGGGGGGAATGAGCAGTTCTTC.

This clone was recorded many times. The rearrangement links TRBV11-3 to TRBJ2-3; 14 bases map to TRBD2. The junction had 7 bases not matched to a gene; V was cut back by 5 bases and J by 9 bases. This CDR3 spans 15 amino acids. Germline lookup yields CDR1 SGHNT and CDR2 YENEEA. The CDR3 DNA sequence: TGTGCCAGCAGCCCATGGGGGACTAGCGGGGGAACGCAGTATTTT. Residues: CASSPWGTSGGTQYF.

This clone was seen ten or more times. The chain employs TRBV2 and TRBJ1-3; no firm D call. The CDR3 is made up of 11 amino acids. Germline loops: CDR1 SNHLY, CDR2 FYNNEI. Deletions cut 2 bases from V and 13 bases from J, with 9 bases between. DNA for the CDR3: TGTGCCAGCAGTGAAACCACGGTTATATATTTT. Its protein product is CASSETTVIYF. The full variable domain, completed using reference TRBV2 and TRBJ1-3, is EPEVTQTPSHQVTQMGQEVILRCVPISNHLYFYWYRQILGQKVEFLVSFYNNEISEKSEIFDDQFSVERPDGSNFTLKIRSTKLEDSAMYFCASSETTVIYFGEGSWLTVV.

This clone has ten or more counts. V and J are TRBV27 and TRBJ1-1; D is unclear. Germline V gene sequence: CDR1 MNHEY, CDR2 SMNVEV (reference sequence). CDR3 size: 14 residues. The V end lost 2 bases, the J end lost 0 bases, and 7 bases lay between the germline ends. In DNA form, the CDR3 reads TGTGCCAGCAGTTTAGGCAACCTGAACACTGAAGCTTTCTTT. This codes for CASSLGNLNTEAFF.

This clone was counted at least ten times. V gene TRBV11-1 combines with J gene TRBJ2-1, with D tentatively TRBD2 (5 bases). Germline V CDR1 and CDR2: SGHAT, FQDESV (reference sequence). The ends were cut back, 5 bases at V and 6 bases at J, with 11 bases in the middle. This CDR3 has 13 amino acids. The CDR3 is CASSLTGFNEQFF. The DNA of the CDR3 is TGTGCCAGCAGCCTAACGGGGTTCAATGAGCAGTTCTTC.

This clone was observed many times. The V gene is TRBV24-1, the J gene TRBJ2-5, with 10 nucleotides matching TRBD1. Germline V gene lookup returns CDR1 KGHDR and CDR2 SFDVKD. Trimming cost V 0 bases and J 4 bases; bases outside gene matches: 1. The CDR3 is made up of 15 amino acids. CDR3 region: CATSDLDRGRETQYF. CDR3 nucleotides: TGTGCCACCAGTGATTTGGACAGGGGGCGAGAGACCCAGTACTTC.

In this sample, this clone turned up a few times. V gene TRBV12-3 or TRBV12-4 combines with J gene TRBJ1-2; TRBD1 aligns across 8 bases. J lost 7 bases, V lost 1 base, and 5 bases had no gene match. The CDR3 contains 14 residues. The CDR3 loop is CASSLVTGVSGYTF. In nucleotides, the CDR3 is TGTGCCAGCAGTTTAGTGACAGGGGTTTCTGGCTACACCTTC.

This clone was detected ten times or more. This chain connects TRBV20-1 to TRBJ2-1; 16 bases map to TRBD2. Germline lookup yields CDR1 DFQATT and CDR2 SNEGSKA (reference sequence). J gave up 12 bases and V 6 bases, and 8 bases lay outside the gene matches. The CDR3 runs to 14 residues. The CDR3 coding sequence is TGCAGTGCGCCCCCGGGACTAGCGGGAGGGCCGCAGTTCTTC. Amino acids: CSAPPGLAGGPQFF.

This clone was counted ten times or more. V usage is TRBV6-4 and J usage is TRBJ2-3; 7 positions agree with TRBD2. Trimming took 2 bases from V and 2 from J; bases not matched to a gene: 7. The CDR3 extends over 16 amino acids. Germline assignment: CDR1 MRHNA and CDR2 SNTAGT. The CDR3: CASSDGDRGDTDTQYF. The CDR3 DNA reads TGTGCCAGCAGTGACGGCGACCGGGGGGACACAGATACGCAGTATTTT.

V and J are TRBV5-4 and TRBJ1-1; D may be TRBD1 (5 bases). Trimming left V 0 bases short and J 5 bases short, with 11 bases between. Germline V gene sequence: CDR1 SGHNT, CDR2 YYREEE (reference sequence). CDR3 length: 14 amino acids. The chain's CDR3 is CASSLEGAWTEAFF. The DNA of the CDR3 is TGTGCCAGCAGCTTGGAAGGGGCTTGGACTGAAGCTTTCTTT.

This clone was observed a few times. The chain has TRBV6-1 and TRBJ2-3; 10 nucleotides align to TRBD2. Germline loops: CDR1 MNHNS, CDR2 SASEGT. The CDR3 covers 16 residues. V shed 6 bases and J 0 bases; nucleotides not matched to a gene: 6. CDR3 residues: CASRCSGLASTDTQYF. The DNA of the CDR3 is TGTGCCAGCAGGTGTTCGGGACTAGCGAGCACAGATACGCAGTATTTT.

The J gene is TRBJ2-1, the V gene TRBV7-8; unclear D gene. In germline, CDR1 is SGHVS, CDR2 FQNEAQ. V was trimmed by 5 bases and J by 10 bases, leaving 18 bases between them. The CDR3 totals 14 residues. The CDR3 region is CASSTRHGAEEQFF. As DNA, the CDR3 is TGTGCCAGCAGCACCCGACATGGCGCCGAAGAGCAGTTCTTC.